Below, 20 T cell receptor beta chains from the same sample are listed, as sequenced in a study of control samples from healthy donors and cancer patients. Data came from immunoSEQ multiplex PCR; TCRdb stores just in-frame clones and leaves some out. Of about 130,000 clones in the sample, 90% are singletons; the top ten hold 2% to 2.5%. Sequencing was done on a sample of blood. Source of these receptors: a man younger than 30 in good health.

The chain employs TRBV27 and TRBJ1-6, with no clear D. Germline V lookup: CDR1 MNHEY, CDR2 SMNVEV (reference sequence). This CDR3 region has 15 residues. V shed 5 bases and J shed 6 bases, with 14 bases lying between them. CDR3 protein: CASSLTGLSNSPLHF. In DNA form, the CDR3 reads TGTGCCAGCAGTCTAACCGGGCTCTCTAATTCACCCCTCCACTTT.

CDR3 in amino acids: CASSLGLAGGVEQFF. For the CDR3, the DNA is TGTGCCAGCAGCTTGGGACTAGCGGGGGGGGTTGAGCAGTTCTTC. The chain uses TRBV11-2 and TRBJ2-1; 16 bases line up with TRBD2. V dropped 3 bases and J dropped 9; count of bases not matched to a gene: 2. The CDR3 sequence is 15 residues long. Germline V CDR1 and CDR2: SGHAT, FQNNGV.

CDR3 DNA sequence: TGTGCCTGGAGTGGACCACTGAGCTCTGGAAACACCATATATTTT. Translating it yields CAWSGPLSSGNTIYF. V gene TRBV30 combines with J gene TRBJ1-3; D remains ambiguous. The CDR3 extends over 15 amino acids. Germline V lookup: CDR1 GTSNPN, CDR2 SVGIG (reference sequence). The ends were cut back, 1 base at V and 0 bases at J, with 10 bases in the middle.

The chain employs TRBV11-2 and TRBJ2-1, with D possibly being TRBD2 (6 bases). V was cut by 5 bases and J by 6 bases, with 14 bases left in between. The CDR3 length is 14 residues. CDR1 and CDR2 from the germline V gene are SGHAT and FQNNGV. CDR3 nucleotides: TGTGCCAGCAGCACGATTAGCGGAATCAATGAGCAGTTCTTC. Its protein product is CASSTISGINEQFF.

The chain recombines TRBV9 with TRBJ2-1, with 7 nucleotides matching TRBD2. J was trimmed by 2 bases and V by 0 bases; bases with no gene match: 5. CDR1 is SGDLS, CDR2 YYNGEE, per germline. The CDR3 length is 16 residues. The CDR3 DNA reads as TGTGCCAGCAGCGTAGTTGATAGCGGGCCCTACAATGAGCAGTTCTTC. Protein product: CASSVVDSGPYNEQFF.

The J gene is TRBJ2-1, the V gene TRBV12-3 or TRBV12-4; D is uncertain. Trimming took off 3 bases at V and 12 bases at J, with 15 bases between the two ends. The CDR3 sequence is 13 residues long. CDR3 amino acids: CASSLYTLSGQFF. CDR3 bases: TGTGCCAGCAGTTTGTACACTCTATCGGGGCAGTTCTTC.

This clone occurred a few times. V usage is TRBV7-3 and J usage is TRBJ2-7; D is unresolved. Trimming pared 1 base from V and 6 bases from J, leaving 10 bases between. CDR1 and CDR2 (germline): SGHTA, FQGTGA. The CDR3 consists of 13 residues. CDR3 residues: CASSLKPGLEQYF. The DNA for the CDR3 is TGTGCCAGCAGCTTAAAACCGGGTCTCGAGCAGTACTTC.

The chain carries TRBV18 and TRBJ1-3; no reliable D call. The V and J ends lost 0 bases and 3 bases respectively, with 6 bases between them. The CDR3 is 14 amino acids. CDR1 KGHSH and CDR2 LQKENI come from the germline V gene. The CDR3 sequence: CASSPPPLGNTIYF. Written as DNA, the CDR3 is TGTGCCAGCTCACCACCCCCCCTTGGAAACACCATATATTTT.

This sequence joins TRBV7-9 and TRBJ1-2, with 7 bases matching TRBD1. This CDR3 region has 13 residues. V shed 5 bases and J 7 bases; nucleotides not matched to a gene: 7. Germline CDR1 is SEHNR and CDR2 is FQNEAQ (reference sequence). CDR3 bases: TGTGCCAGCAGCCCGGTAGGGGGCTCTGGCTACACCTTC. This sequence encodes CASSPVGGSGYTF.

In this sample, this clone turned up once. The chain recombines TRBV7-6 with TRBJ1-1; D is perhaps TRBD1 (5 bases). Germline V lookup: CDR1 SGHVS, CDR2 FNYEAQ. Trimming left V 1 base short and J 5 bases short, with 8 bases between. The CDR3 extends over 13 amino acids. The DNA for the CDR3 is TGTGCCAGCAGCTTAGGGGGCGGGACTGAAGCTTTCTTT. It encodes CASSLGGGTEAFF.

The genes are TRBV10-3 and TRBJ1-5, with 8 bases fitting TRBD1. With 8 bases clipped from V and 3 bases from J, the junction kept 6 bases outside the gene matches. The CDR3 loop spans 14 amino acids. Germline V gene sequence: CDR1 ENHRY, CDR2 SYGVKD. For the CDR3, the DNA is TGTGCCATCTCGGGACAGGACAACAATCAGCCCCAGCATTTT. Its translation: CAISGQDNNQPQHF.

The genes are TRBV6-1 and TRBJ2-7; 7 bases fit TRBD1. CDR3 length equals 15 residues. CDR1 and CDR2 from the germline V gene are MNHNS and SASEGT. Trimming cost V 3 bases and J 7 bases; bases outside gene matches: 12. The CDR3 bases are TGTGCCAGCAGTGATAACAGACAGGGAGTAAATGAGCAGTACGTC. Translating it yields CASSDNRQGVNEQYV.

J is TRBJ1-4 and V is TRBV29-1; D uncertain. Germline V gene sequence: CDR1 SQVTM, CDR2 ANQGSEA. The germline V and J ends were trimmed by 6 bases and 4 bases, with 12 bases remaining between them. The CDR3 loop spans 13 amino acids. The CDR3 coding sequence is TGCAGCGTCGGACTTCAAGATAATGAAAAACTGTTTTTT. Translating it yields CSVGLQDNEKLFF. The variable domain in full, with the rest retrieved from reference TRBV29-1 and TRBJ1-4, is SAVISQKPSRDICQRGTSLTIQCQVDSQVTMMFWYRQQPGQSLTLIATANQGSEATYESGFVIDKFPISRPNLTFSTLTVSNMSPEDSSIYLCSVGLQDNEKLFFGSGTQLSVL.

V is TRBV3-1 (or the pseudogene TRBV3-2) and J is TRBJ2-2; the match to TRBD1 covers 7 bases. CDR3 length equals 15 residues. Germline values: CDR1 LGHDT, CDR2 YNNKEL (reference sequence). The ends lost 4 bases at V and 1 base at J; junction bases unmatched: 3. CDR3 in DNA: TGTGCCAGCAGCCCCCGACAGGGGAACACCGGGGAGCTGTTTTTT. It is translated as CASSPRQGNTGELFF.

In this sample, this clone turned up once. The genes are TRBV24-1 and TRBJ2-4; no clear D. Deletions cut 11 bases from V and 5 bases from J, with 9 bases between. The CDR3 runs 11 residues. In germline, CDR1 is KGHDR, CDR2 SFDVKD. CDR3 in amino acids: CAIRNQNIQYF. The CDR3 nucleotides are TGTGCCATCCGGAACCAAAACATTCAGTACTTC.

This sequence joins TRBV18 and TRBJ2-2, with unresolved D. The CDR3 spans 12 residues. Germline CDR1 KGHSH, CDR2 LQKENI. Trimming pared 3 bases from V and 1 base from J, leaving 0 bases between. CDR3 sequence (DNA): TGTGCCAGCTCACCGAACACCGGGGAGCTGTTTTTT. Its translation: CASSPNTGELFF.

V usage is TRBV6-5 and J usage is TRBJ1-1; D is perhaps TRBD1 (5 bases). Germline CDR1 is MNHEY and CDR2 is SVGAGI. The CDR3 is 15 residues long. V was shortened by 6 bases and J by 1 base, with 15 bases between the two germline ends. The CDR3 DNA reads TGTGCCAGCAGCATTGGGGGGAGGGCGAACACTGAAGCTTTCTTT. Residues: CASSIGGRANTEAFF.

The chain links TRBV2 to TRBJ2-7; 10 bases are shared with TRBD1. The CDR3 contains 13 residues. Germline CDR1 SNHLY, CDR2 FYNNEI. J lost 3 bases, V lost 8 bases, and 4 bases had no gene match. This CDR3 is CASAGTGDYEQYF. CDR3 DNA: TGTGCCAGCGCCGGGACAGGGGACTACGAGCAGTACTTC. The whole variable domain, remainder taken from reference TRBV2 and TRBJ2-7, is EPEVTQTPSHQVTQMGQEVILRCVPISNHLYFYWYRQILGQKVEFLVSFYNNEISEKSEIFDDQFSVERPDGSNFTLKIRSTKLEDSAMYFCASAGTGDYEQYFGPGTRLTVT.

The chain carries TRBV25-1 and TRBJ2-3; 12 bases map to TRBD2. This CDR3 comprises 14 residues. Trimming at V came to 8 bases and at J to 3 bases, leaving 3 bases not matched to a gene. CDR1 and CDR2 from the germline V gene are MGHDK and SYGVNS. The CDR3 spells CASSLAGGTDTQYF. The CDR3 DNA reads TGTGCCAGCTCACTAGCGGGAGGAACAGATACGCAGTATTTT.

J is TRBJ2-3 and V is TRBV28; D unresolved. The V end lost 7 bases, the J end lost 4 bases, and 21 bases lay between the germline ends. The CDR3 has 16 residues. Germline CDR1 is MDHEN and CDR2 is SYDVKM. The CDR3 coding sequence is TGTGCCAGCACTCCCTTCGAGTCTATGTTGCCAGATACGCAGTATTTT. Encoded protein: CASTPFESMLPDTQYF.